The rows below give T cell receptor beta chains drawn from one sample of a study of neoadjuvant anti-PD-1 for oral cavity cancer. Libraries were prepared by immunoSEQ multiplex PCR; TCRdb keeps only in-frame clonotypes and omits some of them. The sample holds about 72,000 clones; around 80% are singletons and the top ten take nearly 3.5%. The specimen was PBMCs, collected before nivolumab (anti-PD-1) treatment. Receptors were obtained from a person aged 35 to 85 with oral cavity squamous cell carcinoma. The CDR3 runs from the conserved cysteine through the conserved F or W. A D gene is named only where the DNA matches it firmly. Size tells how often a clone was seen (once, few, many) or the class of an expanded clone, and some rows leave it out.

V gene	clone size	J gene	D gene	CDR3 protein	CDR3 DNA
TRBV5-5	-	TRBJ1-4	TRBD1	CASSQTIAAPGQAEKLFF	TGTGCCAGCAGTCAGACCATAGCCGCCCCGGGACAGGCGGAAAAACTGTTTTTT
TRBV5-1	few	TRBJ2-5	TRBD2	CASSLAGGLAAETQYF	TGCGCCAGCAGCTTGGCCGGAGGACTAGCGGCAGAGACCCAGTACTTC
TRBV7-8	-	TRBJ2-2	-	CASSLRTIANTGELFF	TGTGCCAGCAGCCTCCGGACAATTGCGAACACCGGGGAGCTGTTTTTT
TRBV4-2	-	TRBJ2-3	TRBD2	CASSQASLAGGLDTQYF	TGTGCCAGCAGCCAAGCCTCACTAGCGGGGGGGCTAGATACGCAGTATTTT
TRBV6-5	-	TRBJ2-7	TRBD1	CASTEEWTGGVRQYF	TGTGCCAGCACCGAGGAATGGACAGGGGGGGTGCGGCAGTACTTC
TRBV7-9	-	TRBJ1-2	-	CASNELEGYGYTF	TGTGCCAGCAACGAACTCGAGGGCTATGGCTACACCTTC
TRBV30	once	TRBJ1-5	TRBD1	CAWSVRDRVWQPQHF	TGTGCCTGGAGTGTACGGGACAGGGTCTGGCAGCCCCAGCATTTT
TRBV7-8	once	TRBJ1-2	TRBD1	CASSTRTGGWNYGYTF	TGTGCCAGCAGCACGCGGACAGGGGGCTGGAACTATGGCTACACCTTC
TRBV7-8	-	TRBJ1-3	TRBD1	CASSPGQGANGNTIYF	TGTGCCAGCAGCCCGGGACAGGGGGCGAACGGAAACACCATATATTTT
TRBV9	-	TRBJ2-5	TRBD1	CASSSRGQNQETQYF	TGTGCCAGCAGCAGCCGGGGACAGAACCAAGAGACCCAGTACTTC
TRBV30	-	TRBJ1-5	-	CAWSGTKQPQHF	TGTGCCTGGAGTGGGACTAAGCAGCCCCAGCATTTT
TRBV30	few	TRBJ1-1	-	CAWNGYTEAFF	TGTGCCTGGAATGGGTACACTGAAGCTTTCTTT
TRBV2	few	TRBJ2-5	TRBD2	CASSETLAGGVKETQYF	TGTGCCAGCAGTGAGACTCTCGCGGGGGGTGTTAAAGAGACCCAGTACTTC
TRBV27	once	TRBJ1-4	-	CASRKADGEKLFF	TGTGCCAGCAGGAAGGCGGATGGGGAAAAACTGTTTTTT
TRBV4-1	-	TRBJ2-1	-	CASSLPDVGQFF	TGCGCCAGCAGCCTCCCGGACGTGGGGCAGTTCTTC
TRBV10-2	-	TRBJ1-4	TRBD1	CASSEIWDREGEKLFF	TGCGCCAGCAGTGAGATATGGGACAGGGAGGGTGAAAAACTGTTTTTT
TRBV7-2	-	TRBJ1-6	TRBD1	CASSAQGAGYSPLHF	TGTGCCAGCAGCGCACAGGGGGCCGGGTATTCACCCCTCCACTTT
TRBV7-2	-	TRBJ2-5	TRBD2	CASATDASGGAKETQYF	TGTGCCAGCGCTACTGATGCTAGCGGGGGGGCTAAAGAGACCCAGTACTTC
TRBV5-1	few	TRBJ1-2	-	CASSLDRVDGYTF	TGCGCCAGCAGCTTGGACAGGGTGGATGGCTACACCTTC
TRBV6-6	few	TRBJ2-1	-	CASTFGLSNEQFF	TGTGCCAGCACCTTCGGACTCTCAAATGAGCAGTTCTTC
TRBV5-4	many	TRBJ2-5	-	CASSLGLAQETQYF	TGTGCCAGCAGCTTGGGGTTAGCTCAAGAGACCCAGTACTTC
TRBV5-1	-	TRBJ1-2	-	CASSFLQTVGGYTF	TGCGCCAGCAGCTTTTTGCAGACCGTAGGGGGCTACACCTTC
TRBV30	few	TRBJ1-2	-	CAWSVRGQSGYTF	TGTGCCTGGAGTGTACGGGGGCAATCGGGGTACACCTTC
TRBV29-1	few	TRBJ2-3	-	CSGFRAITPTDTQYF	TGCAGCGGCTTCCGGGCAATAACTCCCACAGATACGCAGTATTTT
TRBV30	-	TRBJ2-3	-	CAWSYKAGTDTQYF	TGTGCCTGGAGCTACAAAGCCGGCACAGATACGCAGTATTTT
TRBV7-3	-	TRBJ1-3	-	CASSLKRGNTIYF	TGTGCCAGCAGCTTAAAGAGGGGAAACACCATATATTTT
TRBV11-2	-	TRBJ2-7	TRBD1	CASSPGTGRYEQYF	TGTGCCAGTTCCCCCGGGACAGGGAGGTACGAGCAGTACTTC
TRBV10-3	few	TRBJ2-1	-	CAISRDSRNEQFF	TGTGCCATCAGTAGGGACTCGAGGAATGAGCAGTTCTTC
TRBV27	-	TRBJ2-3	-	CASMAVTRTDTQYF	TGTGCCAGCATGGCAGTGACCCGCACAGATACGCAGTATTTT
TRBV7-8	-	TRBJ2-3	TRBD1	CASGQGASGGTDTQYF	TGTGCCAGCGGACAGGGGGCCAGCGGGGGCACAGATACGCAGTATTTT
TRBV5-1	-	TRBJ1-1	-	CASSTNGADNTEAFF	TGCGCCAGCAGCACGAACGGTGCAGACAACACTGAAGCTTTCTTT
TRBV15	-	TRBJ1-4	-	CATRATNEKLFF	TGTGCCACCAGGGCAACTAATGAAAAACTGTTTTTT
TRBV27	once	TRBJ1-1	-	CASTHQGPGGMNTEAFF	TGTGCCAGCACTCATCAGGGGCCCGGGGGCATGAACACTGAAGCTTTCTTT
TRBV6-5	-	TRBJ1-3	TRBD1	CASSRQGYRGNTIYF	TGTGCCAGCAGCCGACAGGGATATAGGGGAAACACCATATATTTT
TRBV29-1	-	TRBJ1-1	-	CSVIRGGVNPEAFF	TGCAGCGTTATAAGGGGGGGGGTAAACCCTGAAGCTTTCTTT
TRBV6-5	once	TRBJ1-6	-	CASTANSPLHF	TGTGCCAGCACAGCAAATTCACCCCTCCACTTT
TRBV9	-	TRBJ1-3	TRBD1	CASSPRQGGAGNTIYF	TGTGCCAGCAGCCCCCGACAGGGGGGGGCTGGAAACACCATATATTTT
TRBV18	-	TRBJ2-7	-	CASSIIQGGYEQYF	TGTGCCAGCTCCATAATCCAGGGCGGCTACGAGCAGTACTTC
TRBV6-5	-	TRBJ2-1	-	CASSYTAGRGNEQFF	TGTGCCAGCAGTTACACCGCGGGGCGGGGCAATGAGCAGTTCTTC
TRBV5-1	-	TRBJ2-7	-	CASSTQGGDYEQYF	TGCGCCAGCAGTACACAGGGTGGGGATTACGAGCAGTACTTC
TRBV19	-	TRBJ1-2	-	CASSVYRDGYTF	TGTGCCAGTAGTGTATACAGAGATGGCTACACCTTC
TRBV7-8	-	TRBJ1-2	TRBD1	CASSLASGGLNYGYTF	TGTGCCAGCAGCTTAGCGTCAGGGGGCTTAAACTATGGCTACACCTTC
TRBV5-1	once	TRBJ2-3	TRBD2	CASNDRLAGSTQYF	TGCGCCAGCAACGACAGACTAGCGGGCAGTACGCAGTATTTT
TRBV15	-	TRBJ2-7	TRBD2	CATSRVAGAYEQYF	TGTGCCACCAGCAGGGTAGCGGGAGCCTACGAGCAGTACTTC
TRBV7-9	-	TRBJ1-2	TRBD1	CASSLALTGYYGYTF	TGTGCCAGCAGCTTAGCCTTGACAGGGTACTATGGCTACACCTTC
TRBV7-9	few	TRBJ2-1	TRBD2	CASSLELAGDNEQFF	TGTGCCAGCAGCTTAGAGCTAGCGGGAGACAATGAGCAGTTCTTC
TRBV4-1	-	TRBJ2-2	TRBD2	CASSQDQPGRVAGELFF	TGCGCCAGCAGCCAAGATCAGCCAGGGAGGGTCGCCGGGGAGCTGTTTTTT
TRBV5-5	-	TRBJ1-2	-	CASSLGPGIPYGYTF	TGTGCCAGCAGCTTGGGCCCGGGAATCCCCTATGGCTACACCTTC
TRBV5-1	once	TRBJ2-5	-	CASSPVPPRETQYF	TGCGCCAGCAGCCCCGTTCCTCCGCGGGAGACCCAGTACTTC
TRBV5-4	-	TRBJ2-7	-	CASSFAGSYEQYF	TGTGCCAGCAGCTTTGCGGGCTCCTACGAGCAGTACTTC
TRBV5-1	-	TRBJ2-5	-	CASRETGAGETQYF	TGCGCCAGCAGGGAAACAGGGGCGGGGGAGACCCAGTACTTC
TRBV30	-	TRBJ2-1	-	CAWSALGGRYNEQFF	TGTGCCTGGAGCGCTCTTGGGGGGCGATACAATGAGCAGTTCTTC